Listed below are T cell receptor beta chains from one sample, sequenced in a study of T cell changes during pregnancy in multiple sclerosis. Libraries were prepared by immunoSEQ multiplex PCR; TCRdb keeps only in-frame clonotypes and omits some of them. Of approximately 110,000 clones in the sample, approximately 91% were seen once. The sample was peripheral blood, taken after pregnancy. The receptors derive from a female donor with multiple sclerosis, enrolled in a pregnancy study. Both conserved end residues are trimmed from each CDR3. Clone size is stated in some rows and not others, as once, few, many or a class when expanded.

TRBJ1-1 TRBV27 . ASSTGGEAF
TRBJ1-2 TRBV7-8 . ASSLVGTTNYGYT
TRBJ1-1 TRBV18 . ASSPRGPGTEAF
TRBJ1-5 TRBV6-1 . ASVATDQPQH
TRBJ2-3 TRBV11-3 . ASSRGGADTQY
TRBJ1-1 TRBV7-6 . ASSLGPGEVNTEAF
TRBJ1-5 TRBV6-8 . AIFRDRHQPQH
TRBJ2-2 TRBV19 . ASSISGLAGGVRELF
TRBJ1-2 TRBV7-8 . ASSLVVFEGARGYT
TRBJ2-1 TRBV5-8 . ASSLGQGIVYNEQF
TRBJ2-7 TRBV4-2 . ASSQLTGSGGSSYEQY
TRBJ2-2 TRBV9 . ASSPFDRGTGELF
TRBJ1-3 TRBV6-5 . ASSSPSSGNTIY
TRBJ2-3 TRBV18 . ASSPRAASSGGDTQY
TRBJ1-1 TRBV23-1 . ASSQWWDRGSTGTEAF
TRBJ1-2 TRBV19 . ASSISGEDGYT
TRBJ1-2 TRBV6-6 . ASSSRQGRKLSGYT
TRBJ2-7 TRBV19 . ASSTALTYEQY
TRBJ2-3 TRBV7-9 . ASRTRRETDTQY
TRBJ2-2 TRBV11-3 few ASSLSGAGELF
TRBJ2-1 TRBV5-1 . ASSLGGTGPIYNEQF
TRBJ1-4 TRBV6-1 . ASVDRSSSGEKLF
TRBJ1-5 TRBV6-1 . ATWRDRGNQPQH
TRBJ2-7 TRBV11-2 once ASSLGQSYPLSYEQY
TRBJ2-3 TRBV27 . ASSAKGALTDTQY
TRBJ1-2 TRBV16 . ASSQLGRDYGYT
TRBJ2-7 TRBV7-9 . ASSPLRASGDYEQY
TRBJ2-3 TRBV10-2 . ASSDGGSTDTQY
TRBJ1-1 TRBV27 . ASRNQWTGTGGLAF
TRBJ2-3 TRBV30 . AWGRTSGMGDTQY
TRBJ2-1 TRBV6-6 . ASRWTGQEQF
TRBJ1-2 TRBV4-2 . ASSQESPGQGGGYT
TRBJ1-1 TRBV27 once ASSRKSWGRPNTEAF
TRBJ2-2 TRBV25-1 . ASRDSLGGELF
TRBJ2-4 TRBV19 once ASSIVGGQGKNIQY
TRBJ2-3 TRBV11-2 . ASSLLGRTDTQY
TRBJ2-1 TRBV5-1 . ASMVVTGSYNEQF
TRBJ1-6 TRBV2 once ASIQGVGSPLH
TRBJ2-5 TRBV2 . ASSWGGGQETQY
TRBJ1-2 TRBV4-2 . ASSQDILSDYGYT
TRBJ1-1 TRBV5-1 . ASTVEGPLNTEAF